The 27 T cell receptor beta chains listed next were all sequenced from one sample in a study of T-cell reconstitution after alpha-beta-depleted transplantation in children. A TCRbeta library incorporating unique molecular identifiers was prepared. TCRdb recomputed calls from the PCR reads with MiXCR, one row per CDR3 protein. Here the sample spans about 91,000 distinct CDR3 sequences, 7% to 10% being singletons. The specimen comprised PBMCs from the stem cell graft donor, sampled from the stem cell graft. These TCRs come from a human donor who donated a stem cell graft to a child with congenital amegakaryocytic thrombocytopenia.

This clonotype was found many times. V usage is TRBV12-3 or TRBV12-4 and J usage is TRBJ1-2; 9 bases line up with TRBD1. The CDR3 totals 13 residues. With V trimmed by 5 bases and J by 9 bases, 7 bases remained unmatched. CDR3 sequence reads: CASSAGQGRRYTF. The CDR3, as DNA: TGTGCCAGCAGTGCGGGACAGGGTCGACGCTACACCTTC.

This clonotype was seen ten or more times. The chain couples TRBV7-9 to TRBJ1-2; D is unresolved. Trimming removed 0 bases from V and 6 bases from J, with 11 bases in between. CDR1 SEHNR and CDR2 FQNEAQ come from the germline V gene (reference sequence). The CDR3 runs to 14 residues. CDR3 nucleotides: TGTGCCAGCAGCTTAGCTTGGGCAGGAGATGGCTACACCTTC. Its protein product is CASSLAWAGDGYTF.

Many counts were recorded for this clonotype. The chain links TRBV12-3 or TRBV12-4 to TRBJ2-5, with 11 bases that match TRBD1. J lost 3 bases, V lost 2 bases, and 2 bases had no gene match. The CDR3 has 15 residues. CDR3 in amino acids: CASSLMGQGEETQYF. CDR3 coding DNA: TGTGCCAGCAGTTTAATGGGACAGGGGGAAGAGACCCAGTACTTC.

The chain couples TRBV20-1 to TRBJ2-1; D is perhaps TRBD1 or TRBD2 (5 bases each). V dropped 0 bases and J dropped 6 bases, with 12 bases sitting between them. Per germline, CDR1 DFQATT and CDR2 SNEGSKA (reference sequence). This CDR3 contains 14 residues. The CDR3 protein is CSARDGRGVNEQFF. The CDR3 DNA is TGCAGTGCTAGAGACGGCCGAGGGGTCAATGAGCAGTTCTTC.

This clonotype was counted ten times or more. The V call is TRBV5-1, the J call TRBJ2-1; 8 bases are a match to TRBD2. The V gene end was trimmed by 2 bases and the J gene end by 1 base; junction bases not matched to a gene: 2. CDR1 is SGHRS and CDR2 is YFSETQ in the germline V gene. The CDR3 loop spans 15 amino acids. The CDR3 spells CASSFSGGSYNEQFF. CDR3 in DNA: TGCGCCAGCAGCTTCAGCGGGGGATCCTACAATGAGCAGTTCTTC. Variable domain in full (rest from reference TRBV5-1 and TRBJ2-1): KAGVTQTPRYLIKTRGQQVTLSCSPISGHRSVSWYQQTPGQGLQFLFEYFSETQRNKGNFPGRFSGRQFSNSRSEMNVSTLELGDSALYLCASSFSGGSYNEQFFGPGTRLTVL.

This clonotype was recorded a few times. V is TRBV7-2 and J is TRBJ1-2; D may be TRBD1 (5 bases). From germline, CDR1 is SGHTA and CDR2 FQGNSA. This CDR3 is built from 16 residues. Trimming took 1 base from V and 8 from J, leaving 20 bases between them. The CDR3 DNA follows: TGTGCCAGCAGCTTAGGGGCAGCCCGGACGGGGGAAGGCTACACCTTC. This codes for CASSLGAARTGEGYTF.

This clonotype has at least ten counts. This chain links TRBV29-1 with TRBJ1-2; D is undetermined. Deletions cut 7 bases from V and 2 bases from J, with 11 bases between. The germline gives CDR1 SQVTM, CDR2 ANQGSEA. The CDR3 is made up of 12 amino acids. CDR3 bases: TGCAGCGGGACCGGCGGCAACTATGGCTACACCTTC. It is translated as CSGTGGNYGYTF.

This clonotype appeared many times. The rearrangement uses TRBV4-1 and TRBJ1-3; weak D call: TRBD1 (5 bases). The germline V gene has CDR1 MGHRA and CDR2 YSYEKL. V lost 0 bases and J lost 3, with 12 bases in between. This CDR3 is 16 amino acids long. The CDR3 loop reads CASSQEGPRGGNTIYF. CDR3 in DNA: TGCGCCAGCAGCCAAGAGGGGCCCAGAGGTGGAAACACCATATATTTT.

Here the CDR3 reads CASSPMGGADGYTF. The CDR3 coding sequence is TGTGCCAGCTCACCGATGGGGGGCGCGGATGGCTACACCTTC. The rearrangement joins TRBV18 to TRBJ1-2; a weak D match, TRBD1 (6 bases). The length of the CDR3 is 14 residues. The germline V gene encodes CDR1 KGHSH and CDR2 LQKENI. With 3 bases removed from V and 6 bases from J, the gap between germline ends came to 14 bases.

The table lists this clonotype with many counts. V and J are TRBV29-1 and TRBJ2-4, with 9 bases matching TRBD2. The J segment lost 7 bases and the V segment lost 5 bases, leaving 6 bases of the junction unmatched. Germline values: CDR1 SQVTM, CDR2 ANQGSEA. The CDR3 length is 13 residues. The CDR3 protein is CSVRVSGSNIQYF. The CDR3, as DNA: TGCAGCGTTCGGGTTAGCGGGAGCAACATTCAGTACTTC.

At least ten counts were recorded for this clonotype. The chain employs TRBV12-3 or TRBV12-4 and TRBJ2-6; 8 bases match TRBD1. The CDR3 consists of 15 residues. J lost 7 bases, V lost 4 bases, and 6 bases had no gene match. The CDR3 region is CASSSGQGNANVLTF. The CDR3, as DNA: TGTGCCAGCAGTTCCGGACAGGGCAACGCCAACGTCCTGACTTTC.

The sample holds many counts of this clonotype. This chain links TRBV12-3 or TRBV12-4 with TRBJ2-1; 7 nucleotides match TRBD2. Trimming cost V 2 bases and J 10 bases; bases outside gene matches: 2. There are 12 residues in the CDR3. CDR3 sequence (DNA): TGTGCCAGCAGTTTAAGGGAGGGGGAGCAGTTCTTC. Translating gives CASSLREGEQFF.

This clonotype was counted ten times or more. The V gene is TRBV10-2, the J gene TRBJ2-5; D possibly corresponds to TRBD1 (8 bases). Trimming removed 6 bases at V and 5 bases at J, with 16 bases between. This CDR3 contains 14 residues. Germline loops: CDR1 WSHSY, CDR2 SAAADI. CDR3 sequence: CASRDHRGGETQYF. CDR3 sequence (DNA): TGCGCCAGCAGAGATCACAGGGGGGGGGAGACCCAGTACTTC.

The chain couples TRBV29-1 to TRBJ2-3, with D unclear. Trimming removed 3 bases from V and 4 bases from J, with 11 bases in between. The CDR3 length is 13 residues. In germline, CDR1 is SQVTM, CDR2 ANQGSEA. The CDR3 here is CSVEATPADTQYF. In DNA form, the CDR3 reads TGCAGCGTTGAGGCTACTCCGGCAGATACGCAGTATTTT.

This sequence joins TRBV7-9 and TRBJ2-7, with a weak D call TRBD1 (6 bases). V was cut by 5 bases and J by 2 bases, with 10 bases left in between. The V gene's germline CDR1 is SEHNR and CDR2 FQNEAQ (reference sequence). CDR3 length equals 13 residues. CDR3 sequence (DNA): TGTGCCAGCAGCCCCAGGGGACCCTACGAGCAGTACTTC. Protein product: CASSPRGPYEQYF.

This clonotype was seen repeatedly, ten times or more. The chain has TRBV11-2 and TRBJ2-3; D is unclear. Germline CDR1 reads SGHAT; CDR2 reads FQNNGV. The CDR3 totals 15 residues. V was pared by 1 base and J by 2 bases, with 10 bases between. CDR3 amino acids: CASSLGGSPTDTQYF. The DNA of the CDR3 is TGTGCCAGCAGCTTAGGTGGGTCCCCCACAGATACGCAGTATTTT.

This clonotype was detected once. The J gene is TRBJ1-3, the V gene TRBV18, with TRBD1 identical over 8 bases. CDR3 length equals 16 residues. Germline values: CDR1 KGHSH, CDR2 LQKENI. V lost 5 bases and J lost 4; bases outside the gene matches: 10. Here the CDR3 DNA reads TGTGCCAGCTCAGGACCGGGACAGGTCGCCGGAAACACCATATATTTT. Amino acid sequence: CASSGPGQVAGNTIYF.

This clonotype has ten or more counts. The chain employs TRBV7-2 and TRBJ2-5; D assignment may be TRBD1 or TRBD2 (5 bases each). Per the germline V gene, CDR1 is SGHTA and CDR2 is FQGNSA. The CDR3 is 14 amino acids. V lost 5 bases and J 2 bases, leaving 12 bases between the germline ends. In DNA, the CDR3 is TGTGCCAGCAGCCCTGGGACGGCACAAGAGACCCAGTACTTC. Encoded protein: CASSPGTAQETQYF.

The V gene is TRBV5-1, the J gene TRBJ2-7, with a possible D match to TRBD1 (6 bases). Germline V gives CDR1 SGHRS, CDR2 YFSETQ. This CDR3 comprises 14 residues. V was clipped by 4 bases and J by 0 bases, with 11 bases between them. The CDR3 reads CASSRRDNSYEQYF. The CDR3 coding sequence is TGCGCCAGCAGCCGCCGGGACAACTCCTACGAGCAGTACTTC.

This clonotype has at least ten counts. The chain couples TRBV11-2 to TRBJ2-3; D gene unclear. The CDR3 is 13 residues long. V shed 4 bases and J shed 2 bases, with 7 bases lying between them. Germline CDR1 and CDR2: SGHAT and FQNNGV. The CDR3 DNA reads TGTGCCAGCAGCTACGACATCACAGATACGCAGTATTTT. Its translation is CASSYDITDTQYF.

The table lists this clonotype with many counts. V and J are TRBV5-1 and TRBJ2-2, with 8 bases matching TRBD1. The CDR3 is 15 amino acids. V shed 4 bases and J 6 bases; nucleotides not matched to a gene: 8. Germline V lookup: CDR1 SGHRS, CDR2 YFSETQ. The CDR3 protein is CASSDQGAGAGELFF. CDR3 DNA: TGCGCCAGCAGCGACCAGGGGGCTGGTGCCGGGGAGCTGTTTTTT.

This clonotype has a count of ten or more. This chain connects TRBV5-6 to TRBJ1-2; tentatively, D is TRBD1 (6 bases). Germline V gene lookup returns CDR1 SGHDT and CDR2 YYEEEE. The CDR3 loop spans 17 amino acids. V lost 4 bases, J lost 0 bases, and 19 bases lay in between. The CDR3 is CASSASPGAVANYGYTF. In DNA form, the CDR3 reads TGTGCCAGCAGCGCCTCCCCGGGGGCGGTAGCTAACTATGGCTACACCTTC.

The sample holds many counts of this clonotype. The rearrangement uses TRBV5-5 and TRBJ2-6; 7 bases map to TRBD1. CDR1 is SGHKS, CDR2 YYEKEE, per germline (reference sequence). This CDR3 spans 16 amino acids. The ends lost 3 bases at V and 2 bases at J; junction bases unmatched: 5. In DNA, the CDR3 is TGTGCCAGCAGCTCGGTGACAGGGCCTGGGGCCAACGTCCTGACTTTC. Its protein is CASSSVTGPGANVLTF.

This clonotype was detected ten times or more. The rearrangement links TRBV7-2 to TRBJ1-1; no reliable D call. Deletions cut 1 base from V and 1 base from J, with 10 bases between. The CDR3 runs to 15 residues. CDR1 is SGHTA, CDR2 FQGNSA, per germline. This CDR3 is CASSLVSAANTEAFF. The CDR3 DNA sequence: TGTGCCAGCAGCTTAGTATCCGCCGCGAACACTGAAGCTTTCTTT.

This clonotype turned up a few times. CDR3 in DNA: TGCAGTGCTAAAAGCTCTGGGGCCAACGTCCTGACTTTC. Encoded protein: CSAKSSGANVLTF. V gene TRBV20-1 combines with J gene TRBJ2-6; D call uncertain. The CDR3 runs 13 residues. The V end lost 4 bases, the J end lost 0 bases, and 4 bases lay between the germline ends. Germline V gene lookup returns CDR1 DFQATT and CDR2 SNEGSKA (reference sequence).

This clonotype occurred many times. The chain has TRBV11-3 and TRBJ2-1; weak D call: TRBD2 (5 bases). This CDR3 has 12 residues. V was clipped by 6 bases and J by 15 bases, with 18 bases between them. From germline, CDR1 is SGHNT and CDR2 YENEEA. CDR3 amino acids: CASSLSPGLLFF. The CDR3 coding sequence is TGTGCCAGCAGTTTGAGCCCAGGACTTCTGTTCTTC.

The table lists this clonotype with many counts. V usage is TRBV6-1 and J usage is TRBJ2-3; 11 bases map to TRBD1. Germline V CDR1 and CDR2: MNHNS, SASEGT. The V segment lost 10 bases and the J segment 4 bases; nucleotides outside the gene matches: 10. The CDR3 has 15 residues. The CDR3 is CATSLGTGGSDTQYF. The CDR3 coding sequence is TGTGCCACCAGCCTCGGGACAGGGGGTTCAGATACGCAGTATTTT.